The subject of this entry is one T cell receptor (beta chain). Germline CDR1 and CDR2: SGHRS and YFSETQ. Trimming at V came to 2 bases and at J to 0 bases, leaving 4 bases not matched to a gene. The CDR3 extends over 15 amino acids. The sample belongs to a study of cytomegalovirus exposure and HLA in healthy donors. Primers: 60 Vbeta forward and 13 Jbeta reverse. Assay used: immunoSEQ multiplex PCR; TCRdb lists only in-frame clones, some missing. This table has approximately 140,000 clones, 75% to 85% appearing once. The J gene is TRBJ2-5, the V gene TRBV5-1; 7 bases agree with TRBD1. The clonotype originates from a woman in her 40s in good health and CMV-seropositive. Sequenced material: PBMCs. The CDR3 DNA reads TGCGCCAGCAGCTTCCTGCAGGGGGACCAAGAGACCCAGTACTTC. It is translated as CASSFLQGDQETQYF.